These 29 T cell receptor beta chains originate from one sample sequenced in a study of T cell clonality in common variable immunodeficiency. Data came from immunoSEQ multiplex PCR; TCRdb stores just in-frame clones and leaves some out. In total the sample includes about 44,000 clones, none of them seen once. Material: peripheral blood mononuclear cells. The receptors stem from a person between 18 and 75 years old in good health.

This clone occurred many times. This CDR3 is CAISDAGTNEQFF. CDR3 DNA, as far as it was read: TGTGCCATCAGTGATGCAGGTACCAATGAG. The chain carries TRBV10-3 and TRBJ2-1; D is unclear. The CDR3 end is not reached by the read, which stops 3 residues before it; the germline J gene fills it in. Per germline, CDR1 ENHRY and CDR2 SYGVKD. This CDR3 has 13 residues. The V gene lost 3 bases and the J gene lost 6 bases, with 9 bases spanning the gap.

This clone was seen ten or more times. The read ends 3 residues before the CDR3 terminus; that terminus is restored from the germline J gene. The chain carries TRBV19 and TRBJ2-2; 10 bases are shared with TRBD2. The germline V gene encodes CDR1 LNHDA and CDR2 SQIVND (reference sequence). Losses at the gene ends were 5 bases for V and 4 bases for J; bases not matched to a gene: 10. This CDR3 is 17 amino acids long. The CDR3 region is CASSPRGVAGGTGELFF. The sequenced part of the CDR3 DNA is TGTGCCAGTAGTCCCCGCGGTGTAGCGGGGGGCACCGGGGAG.

This clone was found many times. The read halts 3 residues ahead of the CDR3 end, with the missing end drawn from the germline J gene. The chain links TRBV2 to TRBJ2-5; 10 nucleotides match TRBD2. CDR3 size: 15 residues. V shed 6 bases, J shed 2 bases, and the junction held 6 bases outside the gene matches. Germline values: CDR1 SNHLY, CDR2 FYNNEI. CDR3 bases read: TGTGCCAGCAGGGATCTAGCGGGAGCTCAAGAGACC. Amino acid sequence: CASRDLAGAQET. The CDR3 in its entirety is CASRDLAGAQETQYF.

This clone was seen many times. The sequenced fragment ends 3 residues before the CDR3 boundary, so the rest is inferred from the germline J gene. V is TRBV20-1 and J is TRBJ1-2, with D unclear. This CDR3 comprises 13 residues. In germline, CDR1 is DFQATT, CDR2 SNEGSKA (reference sequence). Deletions cut 2 bases from V and 4 bases from J, with 11 bases between. CDR3 DNA (partial): TGCAGTGCTAGATGGGCAAATGGCTATGGC. It yields the protein CSARWANGYG. In full, the CDR3 is CSARWANGYGYTF.

The table lists this clone with many counts. The CDR3 end falls 3 residues outside the read, so it is completed with the germline J gene. The V gene is TRBV29-1, the J gene TRBJ2-7, with a tentative D call TRBD2 (6 bases). Germline V CDR1 and CDR2: SQVTM, ANQGSEA. V was pared by 6 bases and J by 5 bases, with 11 bases between. The CDR3 is made up of 11 amino acids. CDR3 in amino acids: CSVGPGDEQYF. The DNA read from the CDR3 is TGCAGCGTGGGGCCGGGAGACGAG.

This clone was seen ten or more times. The read comes to an end 3 residues before the CDR3 does, leaving the germline J gene to fill in the end. The chain recombines TRBV24-1 with TRBJ2-2, with 8 bases matching TRBD1. In germline, CDR1 is KGHDR, CDR2 SFDVKD. This CDR3 has 19 amino acids. With V trimmed by 4 bases and J by 0 bases, 12 bases remained unmatched. The DNA read from the CDR3 is TGTGCCACCAGTGACTACACAGGGGGTGTAGGTTCGAACACCGGGGAG. This encodes CATSDYTGGVGSNTGE. The entire CDR3 protein is CATSDYTGGVGSNTGELFF.

At least ten counts were recorded for this clone. CDR3 DNA (partial): TGTGCCAGCAGCTTTCTGGACACCTACACAGATACG. This encodes CASSFLDTYTDT. Given in full, the CDR3 is CASSFLDTYTDTQYF. The chain employs TRBV5-6 and TRBJ2-3; TRBD1 is a possible D gene (5 bases). Read data end 3 residues before the CDR3 end; the end is taken from the germline J gene. The CDR3 consists of 15 residues. Looked up from germline, CDR1 is SGHDT and CDR2 is YYEEEE. V was clipped by 2 bases and J by 2 bases, with 12 bases between them.

Many counts were recorded for this clone. The read ends 3 residues before the CDR3 terminus; that terminus is restored from the germline J gene. This sequence joins TRBV7-6 and TRBJ1-4, with D perhaps TRBD1 (6 bases). Germline V gene data show CDR1 as SGHVS and CDR2 as FNYEAQ. CDR3 size: 15 residues. The V gene lost 5 bases and the J gene lost 5 bases, with 15 bases spanning the gap. The CDR3 bases that were read are TGTGCCAGCAGCACCGGACAGTTCATGAATGAAAAA. Amino acid sequence: CASSTGQFMNEK. The entire CDR3 reads CASSTGQFMNEKLFF.

There are many counts of this clone. The read halts 3 residues ahead of the CDR3 end, with the missing end drawn from the germline J gene. The J gene is TRBJ1-1, the V gene TRBV18, with 7 bases identical to TRBD1. Germline lookup yields CDR1 KGHSH and CDR2 LQKENI. CDR3 length equals 14 residues. V shed 3 bases and J 4 bases; nucleotides not matched to a gene: 5. CDR3 amino acids: CASSPRQGVTEAFF. CDR3 DNA, as far as it was read: TGTGCCAGCTCACCCCGACAGGGTGTCACTGAA.

This clone was detected many times. The DNA ends 3 residues before the CDR3 does, and the rest of the CDR3 is filled in from the germline J gene. The rearrangement links TRBV2 to TRBJ2-3, with no clear D. Per the germline V gene, CDR1 is SNHLY and CDR2 is FYNNEI. The CDR3 has 12 residues. Trimming pared 4 bases from V and 3 bases from J, leaving 5 bases between. Partial CDR3 DNA: TGTGCCAGCAGTGCCAATACAGATACG. It translates to CASSANTDT. The CDR3 in full is CASSANTDTQYF. Full variable domain (remainder filled in from reference TRBV2 and TRBJ2-3): EPEVTQTPSHQVTQMGQEVILRCVPISNHLYFYWYRQILGQKVEFLVSFYNNEISEKSEIFDDQFSVERPDGSNFTLKIRSTKLEDSAMYFCASSANTDTQYFGPGTRLTVL.

This clone occurred many times. The CDR3 end is not reached by the read, which stops 3 residues before it; the germline J gene fills it in. The genes are TRBV4-2 and TRBJ2-6; D is unresolved. Germline values: CDR1 LGHNA, CDR2 YNFKEQ. Deletions cut 0 bases from V and 9 bases from J, with 6 bases between. This CDR3 region has 13 residues. The sequenced part of the CDR3 DNA is TGTGCCAGCAGCCAAGATTCGGGCAACGTC. This codes for CASSQDSGNV. The full CDR3 sequence reads CASSQDSGNVLTF.

This clone showed up many times. Coverage ceases 3 residues before the CDR3 finishes, and the germline J gene fills in the end. The chain recombines TRBV28 with TRBJ1-4, with D tentatively TRBD1 (6 bases). The CDR3 is 14 residues long. Germline values: CDR1 MDHEN, CDR2 SYDVKM. V lost 9 bases, J lost 3 bases, and 14 bases lay in between. The CDR3 region is CASLRAGANEKLFF. The sequenced CDR3 bases are TGTGCCAGTCTACGAGCAGGGGCTAATGAAAAA.

At least ten counts were recorded for this clone. CDR3 sequence: CASRTSRNEKLFF. CDR3 DNA, as far as it was read: TGTGCCAGCAGGACAAGCCGGAATGAAAAA. This chain links TRBV28 with TRBJ1-4; D unresolved. The read ends 3 residues shy of where the CDR3 ends; the end is completed using the germline J gene. Germline values: CDR1 MDHEN, CDR2 SYDVKM. The V and J ends lost 6 bases and 5 bases respectively, with 10 bases between them. The CDR3 runs 13 residues. Filled out from reference TRBV28 and TRBJ1-4, the complete variable domain reads DVKVTQSSRYLVKRTGEKVFLECVQDMDHENMFWYRQDPGLGLRLIYFSYDVKMKEKGDIPEGYSVSREKKERFSLILESASTNQTSMYLCASRTSRNEKLFFGSGTQLSVL.

This clone was detected ten times or more. The CDR3 end falls 3 residues outside the read, so it is completed with the germline J gene. The rearrangement links TRBV20-1 to TRBJ2-3; the D gene is possibly TRBD1 (6 bases). V was cut by 1 base and J by 3 bases, with 23 bases left in between. The CDR3 extends over 18 amino acids. Germline loops: CDR1 DFQATT, CDR2 SNEGSKA (reference sequence). The sequenced CDR3 bases are TGCAGTGCTAGAGTCCTGGGAACAGGGACCACCGCGACAGATACG. Protein: CSARVLGTGTTATDT. From start to end, the CDR3 is CSARVLGTGTTATDTQYF.

This clone was counted many times. The sequence runs out 3 residues before the end of the CDR3; the remainder is reconstructed from the germline J gene. The V and J genes are TRBV9 and TRBJ2-3; 8 bases agree with TRBD2. Germline CDR1 SGDLS, CDR2 YYNGEE. V lost 0 bases, J lost 2 bases, and 2 bases stayed unmatched. This CDR3 has 15 residues. The sequenced part of the CDR3 DNA is TGTGCCAGCAGCGTAGACGGGGGGGCCACAGATACG. As protein: CASSVDGGATDT. The entire CDR3 is CASSVDGGATDTQYF.

This clone was seen ten or more times. The sequenced fragment ends 3 residues before the CDR3 boundary, so the rest is inferred from the germline J gene. The chain recombines TRBV18 with TRBJ1-3, with D maybe TRBD1 (5 bases). Trimming left V 4 bases short and J 1 base short, with 17 bases between. Germline-derived CDR1 and CDR2 are KGHSH and LQKENI. The CDR3 totals 17 residues. CDR3 amino acids: CASSRDRPSFSGNTIYF. Incomplete CDR3 DNA: TGTGCCAGCTCACGCGACAGACCTTCTTTTTCTGGAAACACC.

This clone was detected ten times or more. The read terminates 3 residues ahead of where the CDR3 ends, so the germline J gene completes it. This chain links TRBV20-1 with TRBJ1-4; D not resolved. Germline CDR1 DFQATT, CDR2 SNEGSKA (reference sequence). The CDR3 loop spans 15 amino acids. V was clipped by 0 bases and J by 0 bases, with 8 bases between them. Incomplete CDR3 DNA: TGCAGTGCTAGAGATGCGGGCTCAACTAATGAAAAA. Residues: CSARDAGSTNEK. The complete CDR3 sequence is CSARDAGSTNEKLFF.

This clone was detected many times. The read ends 3 residues early relative to the CDR3; the germline J gene fills the gap. This rearrangement joins TRBV29-1 to TRBJ2-7; D perhaps matches TRBD2 (7 bases). The germline gives CDR1 SQVTM, CDR2 ANQGSEA. This CDR3 is built from 14 residues. Deletions cut 8 bases from V and 0 bases from J, with 17 bases between. Here the CDR3 reads CSIRGGGSSYEQYF. CDR3 DNA (partial): TGCAGCATCAGGGGCGGGGGAAGCTCCTACGAG.

This clone was seen many times. Read sequence stops 3 residues before the CDR3 end, and the germline J gene provides the missing end. The gene calls are TRBV7-3 and TRBJ1-1, with D uncertain. The CDR3 spans 13 residues. The ends were cut back, 3 bases at V and 1 base at J, with 6 bases in the middle. Germline V CDR1 and CDR2: SGHTA, FQGTGA. Here the CDR3 reads CASSFSGNTEAFF. The sequenced CDR3 bases are TGTGCCAGCAGCTTCTCAGGGAACACTGAA.

At least ten counts were recorded for this clone. The read halts 3 residues ahead of the CDR3 end, with the missing end drawn from the germline J gene. This sequence joins TRBV5-1 and TRBJ2-5, with D possibly being TRBD1 (6 bases). The CDR3 spans 15 residues. Germline CDR1 SGHRS, CDR2 YFSETQ. The ends were cut back, 0 bases at V and 4 bases at J, with 13 bases in the middle. The DNA read from the CDR3 is TGCGCCAGCAGCTTGGTAGGGGGAGCGGTAGAGACC. Protein sequence: CASSLVGGAVET. In full, the CDR3 reads CASSLVGGAVETQYF.

This clone was observed at least ten times. The read terminates 3 residues ahead of where the CDR3 ends, so the germline J gene completes it. V usage is TRBV7-8 and J usage is TRBJ2-3; D is unresolved. The CDR3 consists of 17 residues. Germline CDR1 and CDR2: SGHVS and FQNEAQ. V dropped 2 bases and J dropped 6 bases, with 21 bases sitting between them. The CDR3: CASSLPPPPVSGDTQYF. The sequenced part of the CDR3 DNA is TGTGCCAGCAGCTTACCCCCTCCCCCAGTAAGTGGCGATACG.

This clone was counted at least ten times. The read ends 3 residues before the CDR3 terminus; that terminus is restored from the germline J gene. V usage is TRBV12-5 and J usage is TRBJ1-1, with D possibly matching TRBD1 (5 bases). CDR3 length: 14 amino acids. Germline V lookup: CDR1 LGHNT, CDR2 FRNRAP. Trimming left V 5 bases short and J 3 bases short, with 13 bases between. Here the CDR3 reads CASGPGGLDTEAFF. Partial CDR3 DNA: TGTGCTAGTGGTCCGGGGGGGTTGGACACTGAA.

There are many counts of this clone. The read is 3 residues too short to cover the CDR3 end, so that end is filled in from the germline J gene. The V gene is TRBV2, the J gene TRBJ2-1, with 11 bases matching TRBD2. Trimming cost V 8 bases and J 7 bases; bases outside gene matches: 7. Looked up from germline, CDR1 is SNHLY and CDR2 is FYNNEI. The CDR3 has 14 residues. The CDR3 bases that were read are TGTGCCAGCGCACTAGCGGGAGATATGAATGAG. Protein product: CASALAGDMNE. The complete CDR3 protein is CASALAGDMNEQFF.

This clone was recorded many times. The observed sequence ends 3 residues before the CDR3 terminus, with the missing tail filled in from the germline J gene. The chain is built from TRBV7-9 and TRBJ1-4; D gene ambiguous. Germline CDR1 SEHNR, CDR2 FQNEAQ (reference sequence). The V and J ends lost 5 bases and 7 bases respectively, with 17 bases between them. The CDR3 runs to 15 residues. The sequenced part of the CDR3 DNA is TGTGCCAGCAGCCCCCCGACGGAGGCGGCTGAAAAA. Protein: CASSPPTEAAEK. Given in full, the CDR3 is CASSPPTEAAEKLFF. The full variable domain, rest sourced from reference TRBV7-9 and TRBJ1-4, is DTGVSQNPRHKITKRGQNVTFRCDPISEHNRLYWYRQTLGQGPEFLTYFQNEAQLEKSRLLSDRFSAERPKGSFSTLEIQRTEQGDSAMYLCASSPPTEAAEKLFFGSGTQLSVL.

In its sample, this clone was seen many times. The CDR3 extends 3 residues past the end of the read, so its final part is completed from the germline J gene. The J gene is TRBJ2-3, the V gene TRBV6-1; TRBD1 might be the D (6 bases). Germline V gene lookup returns CDR1 MNHNS and CDR2 SASEGT. The V gene lost 0 bases and the J gene lost 5 bases, with 15 bases spanning the gap. The CDR3 has 16 residues. The part of the CDR3 DNA that was read is TGTGCCAGCAGTGAAGCGGGACACACTAGAGGAGATACG. This translates into CASSEAGHTRGDT. The whole CDR3 is CASSEAGHTRGDTQYF.

The sample holds many counts of this clone. Read sequence stops 3 residues before the CDR3 end, and the germline J gene provides the missing end. The V call is TRBV18, the J call TRBJ1-6; TRBD1 agrees at 7 bases. Germline trimming cut 4 bases from V and 5 bases from J; bases unmatched to any gene: 8. CDR3 length equals 16 residues. Germline CDR1 is KGHSH and CDR2 is LQKENI. This chain's CDR3 is CASSRTGRIDNSPLHF. The CDR3 bases that were read are TGTGCCAGCTCACGGACAGGCCGCATCGATAATTCACCC.

This clone was seen ten or more times. The read is 3 residues too short to cover the CDR3 end, so that end is filled in from the germline J gene. This chain connects TRBV6-1 to TRBJ1-4; TRBD1 agrees at 12 bases. The CDR3 contains 17 residues. The germline CDR1 and CDR2 sequences are MNHNS and SASEGT. V shed 2 bases and J 8 bases; nucleotides not matched to a gene: 9. CDR3 DNA, as far as it was read: TGTGCCAGCAGTGAAAGGGACAGGGGGCTAGGAAACGAAAAA. Translating gives CASSERDRGLGNEK. The whole CDR3 sequence reads CASSERDRGLGNEKLFF.

This clone was counted a few times. Germline and junction disagree at one end, which may indicate a read error. Sequencing ends 3 residues short of the CDR3 end; the germline J gene provides the rest. The gene calls are TRBV18 and TRBJ1-5; D is perhaps TRBD1 (5 bases). This CDR3 has 16 residues. From germline, CDR1 is KGHSH and CDR2 LQKENI. CDR3 amino acids: CASSPRSEGSNRPQHF. The sequenced CDR3 bases are TGCGCCAGCTCACCACGGAGTGAGGGGTCCAATCGGCCC.

This clone has at least ten counts. The read stops 3 residues short of the end of the CDR3; the missing end is completed from the germline J gene. This chain links TRBV7-3 with TRBJ2-1, with 14 bases aligning to TRBD2. The germline V gene encodes CDR1 SGHTA and CDR2 FQGTGA. CDR3 length: 16 residues. V lost 4 bases, J lost 6 bases, and 5 bases stayed unmatched. The CDR3 spells CASSSTSGGAFNEQFF. CDR3 DNA (partial): TGTGCCAGCAGCTCGACTAGCGGGGGGGCCTTCAATGAG.